The subject of this entry is one TCR beta chain. No antigen is known for it. The sample holds no much larger clone one base away, and base qualities are not on file. In total, approximately 690 healthy bone marrow donors made up the cohort. At the time of sampling, all cohort members were nominally healthy, though unrecorded immune exposures were likely present. The donor tested CMV seropositive, placing the donor among the 250 to 350 seropositive members of the cohort. Every donor gave a peripheral blood sample, and the peripheral blood mononuclear cells from that sample were used for TCR beta sequencing. Genomic DNA was extracted from the blood cell samples with the Qiagen DNeasy Blood Extraction Kit. Taken from the germline V gene (reference sequence), the CDR1 and CDR2 loops are MNHEY and SMNVEV. V gives up 4 bases and J gives up 3 bases, and the segment between their germline ends measures 3 bases. The CDR3 sequence holds 11 residues, the cysteine and phenylalanine included. Only CDR3 DNA is held: 33 bases, read in frame from base 1.

This specimen comes from a study of cytomegalovirus exposure and HLA in healthy donors (dated by TCRdb to about 2017). With regard to the full study: An earlier analysis of approximately 600 of the donors reported approximately 300 Gb of sequence data and more than 90 million unique TCR beta sequences from 150 million to 200 million T cells. An earlier analysis of approximately 640 of the donors applied high-throughput TCR beta sequencing to assess whether each TCR beta V gene segment acted as functional or pseudogenic. The study aimed to test whether signatures of past pathogen exposure could be identified by cataloging public T cell receptors. HLA typing covered class I and class II loci at four-digit resolution. Every repertoire in the discovery cohort had been generated on one and the same sequencing platform. Genome-wide SNP genotypes for about 65% of the 666 donors were used in a later genetic analysis, which treated that subset as a discovery cohort. About five DR-DQ haplotypes were treated as single units for association and clustering because of strong linkage in the cohort. Using immunosequencing, the study profiled T cell repertoires from around 670 subjects and related those repertoires to cytomegalovirus serostatus. Of the roughly 400 genotyped donors, approximately 83% fell in the genetic ancestry cluster associated with self-reported Caucasian donors. Rather than using new phenotypic data, the later analysis identified candidate immune exposures from TCR beta sequences and from how often those sequences occurred across donors. An early release that covered about 600 HLA-typed donors contained approximately 300 gigabases of sequencing data and 80 million or so unique TCR sequences. Across approximately 420 genotyped donors of the cohort, an average of about 240,000 unique TCR beta nucleotide sequences per donor were sequenced, and 15% to 20% of those sequences were non-productive. Donor age, sex, ethnicity and CMV serostatus were compiled together with the repertoire data. Typing coverage varied by locus: about 620-640 donors for A, B, C, DRB1 and DQB1; approximately 500 for DQA1; about 590 for DPA1; 450 to 480 for DPB1. The study combined high-throughput TCR immunosequencing, statistical association of individual TCRs with disease status, and machine learning to predict cytomegalovirus infection status. Besides the first cohort of about 730 subjects, a separate validation cohort made up of 120 different subjects was used. To study patterns of TCR occurrence, a later analysis re-analyzed previously published TCR beta repertoires from 600 to 750 donors and added high-resolution HLA genotyping. General conclusions and limits of the study: A later analysis associated 16,951 TCR beta sequences with specific HLA alleles at a false discovery rate of 0.05. Presence/absence analyses assumed roughly uniform sequencing depth across donors, an assumption that may not hold. The cohort was sequenced for TCR beta chains only, and without alpha or paired-chain data the features that could be detected were limited. Compared with equally common non-associated chains, HLA-associated TCR beta chains in a later analysis were more clonally expanded and had lower generation probabilities. The authors suggested that the approach could potentially be extended to other disease states and immunological phenotypes. For the cohort, immune exposure information was limited to CMV serostatus. The earlier analysis of almost 600 of the donors excluded fewer than 20 rarely observed V segments, including chromosome 9 orphons, because counts were too low. A later analysis found that TCR association rates varied across HLA loci, with DRB1 alleles showing the most associated TCRs and HLA-C alleles the fewest. Because some donors lacked HLA typing at each locus, the association tests relied only on the typed subset. Strong co-occurrence of HLA alleles, especially DR and DQ, made assigning TCR associations to individual alleles difficult. V-gene and J-gene trimming of TCR beta chains was associated with a missense DCLRE1C variant in a later genetic analysis, and the association was replicated in an independent cohort. Most CMV-associated TCR beta chains appeared to be HLA-restricted in a later analysis, and the HLA associations seemed to be driven largely by CMV exposure. In an earlier analysis of 500 to 650 of the donors, most TCR beta V segments appeared in productive rearrangements about 87% or about 30% of the time, broadly matching IMGT annotations. Most TCR sequences were observed very rarely across donors, whereas some public TCRs were present in many individuals. A cluster of highly shared sequence variants was judged likely to represent a technical artifact of the sequencing pipeline. Some IMGT-functional V segments, including TRBV6-2 and TRBV6-3, could not be told apart with the 87-base-pair reads, so those segments were excluded. A later genetic analysis reported fewer N-insertions in productive TCRs among donors in an Asian-associated ancestry cluster than the approximately 670-donor mean. In vitro tests confirmed that a few of the cytomegalovirus-associated TCR beta chains recognize cytomegalovirus antigens. Correlated functional status among segregating V segments might be attributable to linkage disequilibrium, but an unknown experimental factor could not be ruled out. A total of fewer than 200 TCR beta chains were listed by the study as associated with cytomegalovirus. In a later analysis, several top co-occurrence clusters were reported to appear linked to parvovirus B19, influenza, CMV and Epstein-Barr virus. The classifier was reported to diagnose cytomegalovirus status with high specificity and sensitivity in both the original and validation cohorts. A further reported finding was that TCR beta sequences accurately predicted the HLA-A and HLA-B alleles for most subjects in the first cohort.

The library was obtained by the immunoSEQ multiplex PCR assay. For the multiplex PCR, a mixture combining 60 forward primers for TCR Vbeta segments and 13 reverse primers for TCR Jbeta segments was used. The CDR3 region of rearranged TCR beta genes was amplified from genomic DNA by a multiplex PCR assay. The amplified TCR beta libraries were sequenced on the Illumina HiSeq System as 87-base-pair reads. In the source study's methods: In a later analysis, some 80 million unique TCR beta chains were counted across the roughly 610 repertoires, and some 10 million of these chains were shared by at least two donors. Raw reads were error-corrected and collapsed into unique sequences by a nearest-neighbor algorithm in which closely related sequences were merged to remove PCR and sequencing errors. Alignment of CDR3 sequences to IMGT reference sequences was used to assign V, D and J gene segments. For a sequence to be retained, at least a six-nucleotide match to both a V gene segment and a J gene segment was required. A rearrangement was called productive if the CDR3 had no stop codons and remained in frame with V and J, and every other rearrangement was called non-productive. Following IMGT convention, CDR3 was defined as the stretch from the second conserved V-encoded cysteine up to the conserved J-encoded phenylalanine. In an earlier analysis of around 570 of the donors, sequences lacking an unambiguous match to a single V gene segment were excluded. An earlier analysis of about 590 of the donors classified V segments as functional when productive rearrangements were above 56.7% and as segregating when the standard deviation between donors was above 5%. A statistical classification framework was built for diagnosing cytomegalovirus status from the catalog of TCR beta chain sequences. In a later analysis, TCR nucleotide sequences were compared against IMGT/GENE-DB human TR gene sequences so that V and J genes could be assigned. The TCRdist pipeline was used in a later analysis to assign CDR3 sequences and most-parsimonious VDJ recombination scenarios. In a later analysis, every TCR beta chain was defined by the combination of its CDR3 amino acid sequence and its V-gene family, and reads without a unique V-gene family were dropped. As a way to deal with suspected cross-contamination and a sequencing artifact, a later analysis dropped hundreds of nucleotide sequences that were highly shared and had low generation probability. A later analysis calculated a clonal expansion index for each public chain from normalized within-repertoire ranks of inferred template counts. In a later analysis, generation probabilities were computed with a VDJ recombination model fitted to out-of-frame rearrangements, and the resulting probabilities were checked against IGoR. Hypergeometric tests were used in a later analysis to score TCR-TCR, TCR-HLA and TCR-CMV co-occurrence, with a repertoire-size bias correction applied to the TCR pairs. A later analysis estimated false discovery rates by permuting HLA or CMV assignments 20 times. In a later analysis, co-occurring TCRs were grouped using DBSCAN, and TCRdist sequence similarity was added for clustering within HLA-allele-positive subsets. Co-occurrence clustering excluded repertoires with fewer than 30,000 or more than 120,000 public chains, plus five with anomalous nucleotide sharing. This immuneACCESS table, as held by TCRdb, lists in-frame sequences with V and J called but not all clones. Of the missing ones, under half trace to an unresolved V gene in checked studies; the others have no known cause. V, J and clone size reflect that table, while D and trimming were determined from the DNA. In this sample the table shows around 130,000 clones, roughly 84% of which occur a single time. Of the sample, roughly 3% falls within the top ten clones.

This TCR derives from a woman younger than 35 in good health and CMV-seropositive. Sample: PBMCs. Rearrangement joined TRBV27 to TRBJ2-5, with the D gene uncertain. The bases are TGTGCCAGCAGTTCCAAAGAGACCCAGTACTTC. It codes for CASSSKETQYF.